The 29 T cell receptor beta chains in this list originate from one sample, sequenced in a study of T-cell memory formation after mild COVID-19. TCRdb passed the 5' RACE reads through MiXCR, listing each CDR3 protein once. The table shows 89,000 or so distinct CDR3 sequences, with over 10% occurring only once. The sequenced sample consisted of PBMCs or a T cell subset sorted from them (not recorded which). Every receptor here comes from a young man who had mild COVID-19 (a few samples of this study predate the infection). Cell type and time point are not known.

The chain couples TRBV24-1 to TRBJ2-1; D ambiguous. The CDR3 is made up of 16 amino acids. Germline CDR1 KGHDR, CDR2 SFDVKD. Trimming cost V 4 bases and J 4 bases, with 16 bases left between them. CDR3 nucleotide sequence: TGTGCCACCAGTGACTCCGACCCTAGACTGTACAATGAGCAGTTCTTC. Its translation: CATSDSDPRLYNEQFF.

This clonotype has a handful of counts. The chain couples TRBV6-2 or TRBV6-3 to TRBJ1-5; 9 bases are a match to TRBD1. The CDR3 loop spans 15 amino acids. V trimming: 5 bases; J trimming: 8 bases; junction bases outside the gene matches: 10. From germline, CDR1 is MNHEY and CDR2 SVGEGT. CDR3 DNA: TGTGCCAGCAGTGCCGCACAGGGGGCCGTGGAGCCCCAGCATTTT. Residues: CASSAAQGAVEPQHF.

This clonotype was counted a few times. This sequence joins TRBV6-2 or TRBV6-3 and TRBJ2-1; 9 bases map to TRBD1. Germline lookup yields CDR1 MNHEY and CDR2 SVGEGT. The V gene end was trimmed by 2 bases and the J gene end by 7 bases; junction bases not matched to a gene: 3. This CDR3 has 14 residues. The CDR3 coding sequence is TGTGCCAGCAGTTACCCCGGGACAGGGAATGAGCAGTTCTTC. Translation gives CASSYPGTGNEQFF.

The rearrangement links TRBV29-1 to TRBJ1-2; D remains ambiguous. CDR1 and CDR2 (germline): SQVTM, ANQGSEA. This CDR3 spans 14 amino acids. V lost 7 bases and J lost 8, with 23 bases in between. The chain's CDR3 is CSGLNTAGPRGYTF. The CDR3 nucleotides are TGCAGCGGGCTAAACACCGCCGGTCCCCGGGGCTACACCTTC.

This chain uses TRBV27 with TRBJ1-5; D gene uncertain. The germline V and J ends were trimmed by 7 bases and 1 base, with 20 bases remaining between them. The V gene's germline CDR1 is MNHEY and CDR2 SMNVEV (reference sequence). CDR3 length: 17 amino acids. The CDR3 is CASTAFGPHISNQPQHF. CDR3 nucleotides: TGTGCCAGCACGGCATTCGGACCTCATATCAGCAATCAGCCCCAGCATTTT.

The rearrangement joins TRBV6-5 to TRBJ2-3, with 10 bases that match TRBD2. CDR3 length equals 17 residues. V was clipped by 2 bases and J by 1 base; unmatched bases: 6. Germline CDR1 reads MNHEY; CDR2 reads SVGAGI. As DNA, the CDR3 is TGTGCCAGCAGTTACGCGCTAGCGGGGGCTCGCACAGATACGCAGTATTTT. It is translated as CASSYALAGARTDTQYF.

The chain couples TRBV4-3 to TRBJ1-1; TRBD1 might be the D (5 bases). V dropped 4 bases and J dropped 1 base, with 10 bases sitting between them. The CDR3 contains 14 residues. Germline values: CDR1 LGHNA, CDR2 YSLEER. Here the CDR3 reads CASSPRGTNTEAFF. The DNA of the CDR3 is TGCGCCAGCAGCCCAAGGGGTACGAACACTGAAGCTTTCTTT.

This clonotype was seen only a few times. The chain links TRBV6-4 to TRBJ2-3, with 10 nucleotides matching TRBD2. This CDR3 region has 15 residues. Trimming at V came to 3 bases and at J to 3 bases, leaving 3 bases not matched to a gene. Germline V gene data show CDR1 as MRHNA and CDR2 as SNTAGT. The CDR3 here is CASSELAGRTDTQYF. DNA of the CDR3: TGTGCCAGCAGTGAACTAGCGGGGAGGACAGATACGCAGTATTTT.

This clonotype appeared a few times. The rearrangement uses TRBV6-2 or TRBV6-3 and TRBJ1-2, with a weak D call TRBD1 (5 bases). The CDR3 consists of 14 residues. The germline V gene has CDR1 MNHEY and CDR2 SVGEGT. Trimming pared 4 bases from V and 1 base from J, leaving 10 bases between. The CDR3 sequence is CASSLPGLNYGYTF. CDR3 nucleotide sequence: TGTGCCAGCAGTTTGCCAGGGCTTAACTATGGCTACACCTTC.

This clonotype turned up a few times. The chain joins TRBV29-1 to TRBJ2-3; weak D call: TRBD2 (7 bases). The CDR3 has 16 amino acids. The V gene's germline CDR1 is SQVTM and CDR2 ANQGSEA. The ends were cut back, 0 bases at V and 2 bases at J, with 15 bases in the middle. The CDR3 coding sequence is TGCAGCGTTGAAGACGGGGGGCCCAGGCCCACAGATACGCAGTATTTT. Its protein product is CSVEDGGPRPTDTQYF.

This clonotype turned up a few times. The chain uses TRBV4-3 and TRBJ2-3; D remains ambiguous. V lost 0 bases, J lost 0 bases, and 10 bases lay in between. Germline CDR1 and CDR2: LGHNA and YSLEER. The CDR3 runs 16 residues. Written as DNA, the CDR3 is TGCGCCAGCAGCCAAGATTGGCAGATTAGCACAGATACGCAGTATTTT. This sequence encodes CASSQDWQISTDTQYF.

The chain uses TRBV30 and TRBJ1-1; D ambiguous. The V end lost 4 bases, the J end lost 3 bases, and 12 bases lay between the germline ends. CDR1 is GTSNPN, CDR2 SVGIG, per germline (reference sequence). The CDR3 loop spans 13 amino acids. For the CDR3, the DNA is TGTGCCTGGAAATCTTTCTATTACACTGAAGCTTTCTTT. Residues: CAWKSFYYTEAFF.

The chain joins TRBV5-4 to TRBJ2-3, with D maybe TRBD1 (6 bases). CDR3 size: 14 residues. Looked up from germline, CDR1 is SGHNT and CDR2 is YYREEE (reference sequence). V lost 4 bases to trimming and J lost 2 bases, with 11 bases between them. CDR3: CASSLGGLTDTQYF. CDR3 DNA: TGTGCCAGCAGCCTAGGGGGTCTCACAGATACGCAGTATTTT.

The J gene is TRBJ2-1, the V gene TRBV13; D uncertain. Germline loops: CDR1 PRHDT, CDR2 FYEKMQ (reference sequence). The V gene lost 10 bases and the J gene lost 7 bases, with 14 bases spanning the gap. The CDR3 has 12 amino acids. CDR3: CATRPALNEQFF. CDR3 nucleotides: TGTGCCACCCGACCGGCCTTAAATGAGCAGTTCTTC.

The V and J genes are TRBV6-6 and TRBJ2-7, with 12 bases fitting TRBD2. The CDR3 is made up of 15 amino acids. Germline V lookup: CDR1 MNHNY, CDR2 SVGAGI (reference sequence). V lost 0 bases and J lost 4; bases outside the gene matches: 1. In nucleotides, the CDR3 is TGTGCCAGCAGTTACTCGACTAGCGGGGGTTACGAGCAGTACTTC. It translates to CASSYSTSGGYEQYF.

The CDR3 bases are TGTGCCAGCAGCCTTACTAGGAGCACAGATACGCAGTATTTT. Residues: CASSLTRSTDTQYF. The rearrangement joins TRBV6-2 or TRBV6-3 to TRBJ2-3, with D possibly TRBD2 on 5 matching bases. Trimming took 6 bases from V and 0 from J, leaving 10 bases between them. The CDR3 has 14 amino acids. Germline V CDR1 and CDR2: MNHEY, SVGEGT.

The chain links TRBV3-1 to TRBJ1-4, with D unresolved. The germline V gene has CDR1 LGHDT and CDR2 YNNKEL (reference sequence). V lost 4 bases to trimming and J lost 0 bases, with 12 bases between them. This CDR3 has 16 amino acids. CDR3 protein: CASSRGSFATNEKLFF. In DNA, the CDR3 is TGTGCCAGCAGCCGCGGGTCGTTTGCAACTAATGAAAAACTGTTTTTT.

Only a few counts were recorded for this clonotype. The chain joins TRBV29-1 to TRBJ2-3; a possible D gene is TRBD2 (7 bases). V shed 7 bases and J shed 8 bases, with 25 bases lying between them. The CDR3 loop spans 15 amino acids. Germline assignment: CDR1 SQVTM and CDR2 ANQGSEA. CDR3 protein: CSALTSAGRGGTQYF. The DNA of the CDR3 is TGCAGCGCCCTGACGTCGGCGGGGAGGGGGGGTACGCAGTATTTT.

This clonotype was counted between two and nine times. This chain uses TRBV2 with TRBJ1-2, with TRBD1 identical over 8 bases. Trimming took 10 bases from V and 7 from J; bases not matched to a gene: 2. In germline, CDR1 is SNHLY, CDR2 FYNNEI. This CDR3 is built from 10 residues. The CDR3 loop reads CAKDRVGYTF. As DNA, the CDR3 is TGTGCCAAGGACAGGGTTGGCTACACCTTC. The full variable domain, completed using reference TRBV2 and TRBJ1-2, is EPEVTQTPSHQVTQMGQEVILRCVPISNHLYFYWYRQILGQKVEFLVSFYNNEISEKSEIFDDQFSVERPDGSNFTLKIRSTKLEDSAMYFCAKDRVGYTFGSGTRLTVV.

V usage is TRBV6-2 or TRBV6-3 and J usage is TRBJ2-7, with 8 positions matching TRBD1. CDR1 is MNHEY, CDR2 SVGEGT, per germline. The V segment lost 5 bases and the J segment 6 bases; nucleotides outside the gene matches: 15. The CDR3 is 16 amino acids. In nucleotides, the CDR3 is TGTGCCAGCAGTGCGGCGCTCGGGACAGGTCTCGTCGAGCAGTACTTC. It encodes CASSAALGTGLVEQYF.

This clonotype was seen only a few times. J is TRBJ2-1 and V is TRBV19; maybe TRBD2 (7 bases). The CDR3 totals 15 residues. CDR1 is LNHDA and CDR2 is SQIVND in the germline V gene (reference sequence). V shed 1 base and J shed 9 bases, with 16 bases lying between them. The CDR3 spells CASSIVGGASFEQFF. The CDR3 nucleotides read TGTGCCAGTAGTATAGTTGGGGGGGCCTCTTTTGAGCAGTTCTTC.

The sample holds a few counts of this clonotype. This chain uses TRBV27 with TRBJ2-3, with TRBD2 matching 10 bases. From germline, CDR1 is MNHEY and CDR2 SMNVEV (reference sequence). The CDR3 loop spans 15 amino acids. The trim removed 3 bases at V and 3 bases at J, leaving 3 bases unmatched. The DNA of the CDR3 is TGTGCCAGCAGTTTGGTGGGACTAGCGACAGATACGCAGTATTTT. Protein: CASSLVGLATDTQYF.

The CDR3 spells CASSQDRATGRNQPQHF. Written as DNA, the CDR3 is TGCGCCAGCAGCCAAGATAGGGCAACGGGACGTAATCAGCCCCAGCATTTT. This chain joins TRBV4-3 and TRBJ1-5; TRBD1 is a possible D gene (5 bases). This CDR3 has 17 residues. Germline CDR1 reads LGHNA; CDR2 reads YSLEER. The V gene lost 0 bases and the J gene lost 4 bases, with 16 bases spanning the gap.

The table lists this clonotype with many counts. V is TRBV6-2 or TRBV6-3 and J is TRBJ2-1, with 8 bases matching TRBD2. V trimming: 8 bases; J trimming: 6 bases; junction bases outside the gene matches: 9. CDR1 is MNHEY, CDR2 SVGEGT, per germline. The CDR3 has 14 amino acids. This CDR3 reads CASQDGLASNEQFF. CDR3 bases: TGTGCCAGCCAAGATGGACTAGCTTCCAATGAGCAGTTCTTC.

The table lists this clonotype with a few counts. V gene TRBV6-5 combines with J gene TRBJ1-1; D call uncertain. CDR1 MNHEY and CDR2 SVGAGI come from the germline V gene. Deletions cut 3 bases from V and 4 bases from J, with 12 bases between. The CDR3 totals 14 residues. Here the CDR3 DNA reads TGTGCCAGCAGTTATAGAGGGCCAGGCACTGAAGCTTTCTTT. Its translation: CASSYRGPGTEAFF.

This clonotype was seen a handful of times. This chain links TRBV6-2 or TRBV6-3 with TRBJ1-2, with 8 positions matching TRBD1. CDR1 is MNHEY, CDR2 SVGEGT, per germline. J lost 5 bases, V lost 5 bases, and 16 bases had no gene match. This CDR3 is built from 17 residues. The CDR3 loop is CASSLRGDRMFGYGYTF. The CDR3 DNA follows: TGTGCCAGCAGTCTCCGGGGGGACAGGATGTTTGGGTATGGCTACACCTTC.

In its sample, this clonotype was seen a few times. The V gene is TRBV4-2, the J gene TRBJ2-5; D not certain. CDR1 and CDR2 from the germline V gene are LGHNA and YNFKEQ. The V gene lost 4 bases and the J gene lost 5 bases, with 14 bases spanning the gap. This CDR3 spans 14 amino acids. CDR3 sequence (DNA): TGTGCCAGCAGCCCCGTCGATACCGGCGAGACCCAGTACTTC. As protein: CASSPVDTGETQYF.

This clonotype has only a few counts. The chain carries TRBV9 and TRBJ2-3; D possibly corresponds to TRBD1 (5 bases). This CDR3 comprises 17 residues. Germline V gene lookup returns CDR1 SGDLS and CDR2 YYNGEE. V was trimmed by 4 bases and J by 0 bases, leaving 18 bases between them. CDR3: CASSPLGPIASTDTQYF. CDR3 in DNA: TGTGCCAGCAGCCCTCTGGGGCCTATAGCAAGCACAGATACGCAGTATTTT. The full variable domain, with the rest looked up from reference TRBV9 and TRBJ2-3, is DSGVTQTPKHLITATGQRVTLRCSPRSGDLSVYWYQQSLDQGLQFLIQYYNGEERAKGNILERFSAQQFPDLHSELNLSSLELGDSALYFCASSPLGPIASTDTQYFGPGTRLTVL.

J is TRBJ2-7 and V is TRBV7-9; D might be TRBD1 or TRBD2, each matching 5 bases. The V gene lost 5 bases and the J gene lost 2 bases, with 7 bases spanning the gap. CDR3 length equals 12 residues. CDR1 and CDR2 (germline): SEHNR, FQNEAQ (reference sequence). DNA of the CDR3: TGTGCCAGCAGCCGGGACCCCTACGAGCAGTACTTC. Its protein product is CASSRDPYEQYF.